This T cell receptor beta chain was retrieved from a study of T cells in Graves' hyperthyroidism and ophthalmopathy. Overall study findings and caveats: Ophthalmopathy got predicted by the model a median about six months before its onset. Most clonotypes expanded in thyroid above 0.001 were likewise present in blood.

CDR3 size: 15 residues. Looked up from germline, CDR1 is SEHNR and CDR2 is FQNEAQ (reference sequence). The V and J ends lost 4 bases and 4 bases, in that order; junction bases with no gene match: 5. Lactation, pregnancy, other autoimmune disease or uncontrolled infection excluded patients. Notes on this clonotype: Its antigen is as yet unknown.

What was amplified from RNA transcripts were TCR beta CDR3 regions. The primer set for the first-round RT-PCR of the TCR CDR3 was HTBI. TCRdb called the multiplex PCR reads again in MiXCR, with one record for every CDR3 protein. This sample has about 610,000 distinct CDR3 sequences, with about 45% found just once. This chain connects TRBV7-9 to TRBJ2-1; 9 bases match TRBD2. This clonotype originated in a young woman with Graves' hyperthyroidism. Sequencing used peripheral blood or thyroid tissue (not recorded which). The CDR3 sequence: CASSSGTSLYNEQFF. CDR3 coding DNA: TGTGCCAGCAGCTCCGGGACTAGCCTTTACAATGAGCAGTTCTTC.